The rows below give T cell receptor beta chains drawn from one sample of a study of Ad26.COV2.S vaccination and SARS-CoV-2 variants. Produced via immunoSEQ multiplex PCR; TCRdb's table is partial and in-frame only. The data show around 300,000 clones, with roughly nine tenths seen just once and around 5.8% held by the top ten. The material was peripheral blood, obtained in a trial of Ad26.COV2.S vaccine versus placebo. Source of these receptors: a person aged 18-65 years who received the Ad26.COV2.S COVID-19 vaccine or a placebo. Each CDR3 is given with its conserved first and last residue. The D gene is left open where the match is weak. A row's size may be missing; if present it is once, few, many or a size class.

d_gene	abundance	v_gene	j_gene	CDR3aa	CDR3nt
-	-	TRBV11-2	TRBJ1-5	CASSPNGPYSNQPQHF	TGTGCCAGCAGCCCTAATGGACCTTATAGCAATCAGCCCCAGCATTTT
-	-	TRBV6-1	TRBJ2-1	CASSDGGHDNEQFF	TGTGCCAGCAGTGACGGAGGCCACGACAATGAGCAGTTCTTC
-	-	TRBV5-1	TRBJ2-2	CASSAIENTGELFF	TGCGCCAGCAGCGCGATCGAGAACACCGGGGAGCTGTTTTTT
-	-	TRBV5-5	TRBJ2-7	CASSLFSREQYF	TGTGCCAGCAGCTTGTTTTCTAGGGAGCAGTACTTC
TRBD1	-	TRBV29-1	TRBJ1-5	CSVGTGSNQPQHF	TGCAGCGTCGGGACAGGTAGCAATCAGCCCCAGCATTTT
TRBD2	-	TRBV6-6	TRBJ2-5	CASSYRLTSAPETQYF	TGTGCCAGCAGTTACCGTTTGACTAGCGCCCCAGAGACCCAGTACTTC
-	-	TRBV19	TRBJ2-7	CASSIDHREAYEQYF	TGTGCCAGTAGTATAGATCACAGGGAGGCCTACGAGCAGTACTTC
TRBD1	-	TRBV4-1	TRBJ1-2	CASSQVGGTGYGYTF	TGCGCCAGCAGCCAAGTGGGGGGGACAGGTTATGGCTACACCTTC
-	-	TRBV14	TRBJ2-7	CASRPGLSYEQYF	TGTGCCAGCAGACCGGGACTGAGCTACGAGCAGTACTTC
-	-	TRBV27	TRBJ2-7	CASRRIWVDEQYF	TGTGCCAGCAGACGGATTTGGGTGGACGAGCAGTACTTC
-	once	TRBV19	TRBJ1-4	CASSYFQGLNEKLFF	TGTGCCAGCTCGTATTTTCAGGGTCTGAATGAAAAACTGTTTTTT
-	-	TRBV7-8	TRBJ2-2	CASSPRGGDLVGELFF	TGTGCCAGCAGCCCCCGGGGCGGAGACCTGGTGGGGGAGCTGTTTTTT
-	-	TRBV30	TRBJ2-7	CAVPRESYEQYF	TGTGCCGTGCCGCGGGAATCCTACGAGCAGTACTTC
-	-	TRBV7-8	TRBJ2-7	CASSLEGFSYEQYF	TGTGCCAGCAGCTTAGAGGGCTTTTCCTACGAGCAGTACTTC
-	-	TRBV7-9	TRBJ2-1	CASSSHEGEFF	TGTGCCAGCAGTTCCCACGAGGGTGAGTTCTTC
-	-	TRBV9	TRBJ2-2	CASSVAPGANTGELFF	TGTGCCAGCAGCGTAGCGCCAGGGGCAAACACCGGGGAGCTGTTTTTT
-	-	TRBV29-1	TRBJ2-1	CSVGRGSDNEQFF	TGCAGCGTTGGGCGGGGATCGGACAATGAGCAGTTCTTC
TRBD1	-	TRBV7-2	TRBJ2-7	CASSPDRGPYEQYF	TGTGCCAGCAGCCCAGACAGGGGGCCGTACGAGCAGTACTTC
-	-	TRBV27	TRBJ2-7	CASHSGGRNEQYF	TGTGCCAGCCATTCAGGGGGGCGTAACGAGCAGTACTTC
-	once	TRBV5-4	TRBJ2-1	CASSFGGSPPNEQFF	TGTGCCAGCAGCTTTGGCGGTTCTCCACCCAATGAGCAGTTCTTC
-	-	TRBV19	TRBJ2-3	CASSMRGPQDTQYF	TGTGCCAGTAGTATGCGGGGGCCCCAAGATACGCAGTATTTT
-	-	TRBV5-4	TRBJ2-5	CASSTTGSGETQYF	TGTGCCAGCAGCACCACAGGGTCTGGGGAGACCCAGTACTTC
TRBD1	once	TRBV9	TRBJ1-4	CASSVGTGTGLLNEKLFF	TGTGCCAGCAGCGTAGGCACCGGGACAGGGTTACTGAATGAAAAACTGTTTTTT
-	-	TRBV7-2	TRBJ2-7	CASSFRDTGLYF	TGTGCCAGCAGCTTTAGGGACACGGGGCTATACTTC
TRBD1	-	TRBV6-5	TRBJ1-2	CASSYQDRSNGYTF	TGTGCCAGCAGTTACCAGGACAGGTCCAATGGCTACACCTTC
-	-	TRBV7-2	TRBJ2-1	CASSLSSGNPYNEQFF	TGTGCCAGCAGCTTGAGTTCGGGGAACCCATACAATGAGCAGTTCTTC
-	-	TRBV12-5	TRBJ1-2	CASGSQTANYGYTF	TGTGCTAGTGGTTCCCAAACGGCCAACTATGGCTACACCTTC
-	-	TRBV15	TRBJ1-5	CATSRDRRAGQPQHF	TGTGCCACCAGCAGAGATCGTAGAGCGGGCCAGCCCCAGCATTTT
-	-	TRBV2	TRBJ1-2	CASSESPGANYGYTF	TGTGCCAGCAGTGAATCTCCAGGGGCTAACTATGGCTACACCTTC
TRBD1	-	TRBV3-1/TRBV3-2	TRBJ1-2	CASNIGQVLHGYTF	TGTGCCAGCAACATTGGACAGGTGCTGCATGGCTACACCTTC
TRBD1	-	TRBV9	TRBJ2-7	CASSVGSPGTVSEQYF	TGTGCCAGCAGCGTAGGTAGCCCCGGGACAGTCTCCGAGCAGTACTTC
TRBD2	-	TRBV6-2/TRBV6-3	TRBJ2-2	CASSRTRTNTGELFF	TGTGCCAGCAGCCGGACTAGGACGAACACCGGGGAGCTGTTTTTT
-	-	TRBV7-3	TRBJ2-3	CASSLPSTDTQYF	TGTGCCAGCAGCTTACCCAGCACAGATACGCAGTATTTT
-	-	TRBV28	TRBJ1-2	CACVPGTPPLYGYTF	TGTGCCTGTGTGCCCGGGACTCCCCCACTTTATGGCTACACCTTC
-	-	TRBV6-1	TRBJ1-5	CASSELFVAANQPQHF	TGTGCCAGCAGTGAGCTTTTTGTGGCGGCTAATCAGCCCCAGCATTTT
TRBD1	-	TRBV27	TRBJ2-5	CASSLAGTGYQETQYF	TGTGCCAGCAGTCTAGCCGGGACAGGGTACCAAGAGACCCAGTACTTC
-	-	TRBV7-3	TRBJ1-2	CASSLSTGNNYGYTF	TGTGCCAGCAGCTTAAGTACAGGGAATAACTATGGCTACACCTTC
TRBD1	-	TRBV6-1	TRBJ1-2	CASSETGGVDYTF	TGTGCCAGCAGTGAAACAGGGGGTGTCGACTACACCTTC
TRBD1	-	TRBV30	TRBJ1-2	CAWSTRQGTYGYTF	TGTGCCTGGAGTACCCGACAGGGGACCTATGGCTACACCTTC
TRBD1	-	TRBV24-1	TRBJ1-2	CATSVGSRTGVSYGYTF	TGTGCCACCAGTGTGGGTTCCAGGACAGGGGTGAGCTATGGCTACACCTTC
-	-	TRBV6-1	TRBJ1-1	CASSEAKGSYTEAFF	TGTGCCAGCAGTGAAGCAAAGGGGTCGTACACTGAAGCTTTCTTT
-	-	TRBV7-6	TRBJ1-1	CASSPQQSGTEAFF	TGTGCCAGCAGCCCCCAGCAGTCAGGCACTGAAGCTTTCTTT
-	-	TRBV6-5	TRBJ2-3	CASSYSRQGTQYF	TGTGCCAGCAGTTACTCGAGGCAGGGTACGCAGTATTTT